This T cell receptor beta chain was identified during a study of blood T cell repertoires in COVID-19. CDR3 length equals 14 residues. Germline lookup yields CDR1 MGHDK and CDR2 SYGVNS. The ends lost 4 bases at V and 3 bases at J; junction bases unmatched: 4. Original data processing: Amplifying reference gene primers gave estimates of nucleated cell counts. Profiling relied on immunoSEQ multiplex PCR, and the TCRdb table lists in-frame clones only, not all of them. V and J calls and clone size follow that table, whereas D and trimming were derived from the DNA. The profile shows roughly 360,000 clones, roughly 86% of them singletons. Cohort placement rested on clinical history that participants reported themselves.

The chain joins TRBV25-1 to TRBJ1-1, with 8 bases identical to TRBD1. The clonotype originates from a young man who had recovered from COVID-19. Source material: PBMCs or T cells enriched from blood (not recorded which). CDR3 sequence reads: CASSARGPYTEAFF. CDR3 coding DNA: TGTGCCAGCAGTGCCAGGGGGCCCTACACTGAAGCTTTCTTT.